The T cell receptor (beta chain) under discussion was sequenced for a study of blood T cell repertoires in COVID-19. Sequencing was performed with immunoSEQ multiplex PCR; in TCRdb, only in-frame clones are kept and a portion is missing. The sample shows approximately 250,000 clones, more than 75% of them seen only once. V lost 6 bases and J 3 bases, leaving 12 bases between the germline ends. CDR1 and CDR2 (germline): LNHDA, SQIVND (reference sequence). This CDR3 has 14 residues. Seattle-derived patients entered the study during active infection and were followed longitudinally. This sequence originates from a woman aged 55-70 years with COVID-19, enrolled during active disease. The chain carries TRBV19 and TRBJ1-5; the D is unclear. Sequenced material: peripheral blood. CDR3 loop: CASRQVGVNQPQHF. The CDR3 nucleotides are TGTGCCAGTAGGCAAGTCGGGGTCAATCAGCCCCAGCATTTT.